The present T cell receptor beta chain was sequenced within a study of T cells after yellow fever vaccination. Study outcomes and limitations: A small proportion of clonotypes was detected in both the CD4 and CD8 compartments.

The germline V gene encodes CDR1 SGHTA and CDR2 FQGNSA. The CDR3 is made up of 13 amino acids. Trimming left V 4 bases short and J 7 bases short, with 8 bases between. TCRdb independently ran MiXCR on the 5' RACE reads; one entry per CDR3 protein. The repertoire has roughly 300,000 distinct CDR3 sequences, roughly 8.4% of them found once; the top ten carry approximately 16%. Notes on this clonotype: Its antigen is unknown.

The specimen was PBMCs, collected about 49 days after the first yellow fever vaccination. The chain uses TRBV7-2 and TRBJ1-6; no clear D. The TCR originated in a man aged 18 to 30 who received the YFV17D yellow fever vaccine. CDR3 coding DNA: TGTGCCAGCAGCTCCAATAGAAATTCACCCCTCCACTTT. This gives the protein CASSSNRNSPLHF.